The 16 T cell receptor beta chains given below trace back to one sample, sequenced in a study of CD8 T cells in ankylosing spondylitis. Findings and caveats of the study: Within ankylosing spondylitis blood, a TCR beta motif made up of roughly eight highly homologous variants appeared to be characteristic.

Their antigens remain unidentified. TCRdb re-called the 5' RACE reads with MiXCR, one entry per CDR3 protein. The repertoire includes about 480,000 distinct CDR3 sequences, 17% of them detected once, and 1% sits in the top ten. The sample comprised blood, either unsorted or a sorted T cell fraction (not recorded which). The receptors derive from a male donor with ankylosing spondylitis.

The sample holds a few counts of this clonotype. The gene calls are TRBV7-9 and TRBJ1-4; weak D call: TRBD1 (6 bases). Trimming took 2 bases from V and 8 from J, leaving 12 bases between them. Germline V gene sequence: CDR1 SEHNR, CDR2 FQNEAQ (reference sequence). The CDR3 totals 14 residues. The CDR3 sequence: CASSLSGEGEKLFF. DNA of the CDR3: TGTGCCAGCAGCTTATCAGGGGAGGGCGAAAAACTGTTTTTT.

This clonotype was detected a few times. V is TRBV7-2 and J is TRBJ2-5; 11 positions agree with TRBD2. J lost 6 bases, V lost 5 bases, and 8 bases had no gene match. The germline V gene has CDR1 SGHTA and CDR2 FQGNSA. The length of the CDR3 is 15 residues. CDR3 sequence reads: CASSRQTSGAKTQYF. CDR3 coding DNA: TGTGCCAGCAGCCGTCAGACTAGCGGGGCGAAGACCCAGTACTTC.

This clonotype was observed a handful of times. V gene TRBV12-3 or TRBV12-4 combines with J gene TRBJ1-5; D uncertain. V was pared by 3 bases and J by 3 bases, with 9 bases between. The CDR3 runs 14 residues. CDR3 DNA sequence: TGTGCCAGCAGTTTCGGACGGAACAATCAGCCCCAGCATTTT. This sequence encodes CASSFGRNNQPQHF.

This rearrangement joins TRBV3-1 to TRBJ2-1, with D possibly called TRBD1 or TRBD2 (5 bases each). CDR1 is LGHDT, CDR2 YNNKEL, per germline (reference sequence). The CDR3 covers 15 residues. V lost 7 bases and J 0 bases, leaving 13 bases between the germline ends. The DNA of the CDR3 is TGTGCCAGCACACCGGGACCCATCTCCTACAATGAGCAGTTCTTC. Its protein is CASTPGPISYNEQFF.

This clonotype was found a few times. V is TRBV9 and J is TRBJ2-1, with 8 bases aligning to TRBD2. Germline lookup yields CDR1 SGDLS and CDR2 YYNGEE. The trim removed 3 bases at V and 5 bases at J, leaving 10 bases unmatched. The CDR3 consists of 16 residues. The CDR3 protein is CASSGASGSGNNEQFF. CDR3 coding DNA: TGTGCCAGCAGCGGAGCTAGCGGGTCCGGAAACAATGAGCAGTTCTTC.

This clonotype was seen many times. V usage is TRBV20-1 and J usage is TRBJ2-7; 7 nucleotides agree with TRBD2. CDR1 DFQATT and CDR2 SNEGSKA come from the germline V gene (reference sequence). The CDR3 runs 12 residues. With 4 bases clipped from V and 1 base from J, the junction kept 1 base outside the gene matches. The DNA of the CDR3 is TGCAGTGCTACGGGAGGATCCTACGAGCAGTACTTC. It translates to CSATGGSYEQYF.

The V and J genes are TRBV7-9 and TRBJ1-5, with 7 bases fitting TRBD1. CDR1 and CDR2 from the germline V gene are SEHNR and FQNEAQ (reference sequence). This CDR3 comprises 16 residues. Unmatched junction bases numbered 5, after V lost 1 base and J lost 2 bases. The CDR3 here is CASSLGAGGGNQPQHF. The CDR3 DNA sequence: TGTGCCAGCAGCTTAGGGGCAGGGGGTGGCAATCAGCCCCAGCATTTT.

This clonotype has only a few counts. This sequence joins TRBV25-1 and TRBJ2-7; D may match TRBD1 or TRBD2 (5 bases each). Germline CDR1 MGHDK, CDR2 SYGVNS. This CDR3 is 14 amino acids long. V was pared by 6 bases and J by 7 bases, with 19 bases between. Here the CDR3 reads CASRPLGVAREQYF. As DNA, the CDR3 is TGTGCCAGCAGACCCCTGGGGGTCGCGCGGGAGCAGTACTTC.

This clonotype has only a few counts. The V gene is TRBV4-1, the J gene TRBJ2-3; TRBD2 agrees at 7 bases. V lost 4 bases, J lost 2 bases, and 9 bases stayed unmatched. The CDR3 loop spans 16 amino acids. Germline lookup yields CDR1 MGHRA and CDR2 YSYEKL. The CDR3 loop reads CASSPLPGGITDTQYF. The CDR3 DNA is TGCGCCAGCAGCCCCCTCCCGGGGGGTATCACAGATACGCAGTATTTT.

In its sample, this clonotype was seen many times. The chain recombines TRBV12-3 or TRBV12-4 with TRBJ2-7; no reliable D call. There are 12 residues in the CDR3. V shed 3 bases and J shed 3 bases, with 6 bases lying between them. Here the CDR3 reads CASSFKGYEQYF. CDR3 bases: TGTGCCAGCAGTTTTAAGGGCTACGAGCAGTACTTC.

The genes are TRBV11-2 and TRBJ2-3, with 8 nucleotides matching TRBD1. The CDR3 totals 15 residues. Germline CDR1 and CDR2: SGHAT and FQNNGV. Trimming cost V 5 bases and J 2 bases; bases outside gene matches: 6. The CDR3 protein is CASSPEDRVTDTQYF. The DNA for the CDR3 is TGTGCCAGCAGCCCCGAGGACAGGGTCACAGATACGCAGTATTTT.

This clonotype was detected a few times. The chain carries TRBV4-1 and TRBJ2-3; 10 positions agree with TRBD2. Per germline, CDR1 MGHRA and CDR2 YSYEKL. The V and J ends lost 1 base and 1 base, in that order; junction bases with no gene match: 11. CDR3 length: 19 amino acids. Written as DNA, the CDR3 is TGCGCCAGCAGCCAAGCCACTAGCGGGAAAAGATGGCGCACAGATACGCAGTATTTT. Translation: CASSQATSGKRWRTDTQYF.

This chain uses TRBV4-2 with TRBJ1-1; no reliable D call. Trimming took 1 base from V and 0 from J, leaving 12 bases between them. The CDR3 has 16 amino acids. The germline V gene encodes CDR1 LGHNA and CDR2 YNFKEQ. The CDR3 nucleotides read TGTGCCAGCAGCCAAGGAGACGGGCCTCTGAACACTGAAGCTTTCTTT. Translation: CASSQGDGPLNTEAFF.

This clonotype was counted a few times. The rearrangement joins TRBV12-1 to TRBJ2-3; TRBD2 reflects the table's D call only, with no check against the DNA. TRBV12-1 is an annotated pseudogene. This CDR3 spans 21 amino acids. The CDR3 nucleotides are TGTGCCAGCAGCTCCATCATTTGCGGGAGTAGGTTTTTCGGAGGCACAGATACGCAGTATTTT. The encoded protein is CASSSIICGSRFFGGTDTQYF.

In this sample, this clonotype turned up a few times. This rearrangement joins TRBV20-1 to TRBJ2-7; 9 bases line up with TRBD1. The V segment lost 4 bases and the J segment 0 bases; nucleotides outside the gene matches: 7. Germline loops: CDR1 DFQATT, CDR2 SNEGSKA (reference sequence). The CDR3 sequence is 15 residues long. CDR3: CSATDRGGPSYEQYF. The CDR3 coding sequence is TGCAGTGCTACCGACAGGGGGGGTCCCTCCTACGAGCAGTACTTC.

The gene calls are TRBV7-9 and TRBJ2-3, with 10 bases aligning to TRBD2. The junction had 9 bases not matched to a gene; V was cut back by 4 bases and J by 2 bases. There are 17 residues in the CDR3. Germline V gene data show CDR1 as SEHNR and CDR2 as FQNEAQ (reference sequence). The CDR3 protein is CASSSTSGAGYTDTQYF. Written as DNA, the CDR3 is TGTGCCAGCAGCTCAACTAGCGGGGCGGGTTACACAGATACGCAGTATTTT.